This entry lists 27 T cell receptor beta chains sequenced from one sample in a study of shared clonotypes between healthy human individuals. Generated by immunoSEQ multiplex PCR, the TCRdb table keeps only in-frame clones and is missing some. The sample has roughly 700,000 clones; around 90% are singletons. The sequenced sample consisted of memory CD8+ T cells from PBMCs. The subset denotes: CD45RO+ cells pooled with CCR7-negative TemRA cells. These TCRs come from a man aged 18 to 29 in good health. Some clones in this sample may be carry-over from other donors' samples.

The rearrangement links TRBV7-9 to TRBJ1-2; the D gene is possibly TRBD1 (6 bases). Looked up from germline, CDR1 is SEHNR and CDR2 is FQNEAQ (reference sequence). The CDR3 contains 15 residues. The V gene lost 3 bases and the J gene lost 7 bases, with 18 bases spanning the gap. The CDR3 reads CASSFPGTGGPGYTF. In nucleotides, the CDR3 is TGTGCCAGCAGCTTCCCCGGTACGGGGGGCCCTGGCTACACCTTC. The full variable domain, in which reference TRBV7-9 and TRBJ1-2 provide the parts outside the CDR3, is DTGVSQNPRHKITKRGQNVTFRCDPISEHNRLYWYRQTLGQGPEFLTYFQNEAQLEKSRLLSDRFSAERPKGSFSTLEIQRTEQGDSAMYLCASSFPGTGGPGYTFGSGTRLTVV.

As concerns this clone: This sample includes further DNA sequences coding for the same CDR3. The chain has TRBV27 and TRBJ2-1, with D tentatively TRBD2 (5 bases). The CDR3 is 13 residues long. Per the germline V gene, CDR1 is MNHEY and CDR2 is SMNVEV (reference sequence). V lost 3 bases and J lost 4, with 7 bases in between. In nucleotides, the CDR3 is TGTGCCAGCAGTTTGCGGGTATACAATGAGCAGTTCTTC. As protein: CASSLRVYNEQFF.

The J gene is TRBJ2-1, the V gene TRBV7-6; TRBD2 matches 11 bases. The CDR3 sequence is 15 residues long. Germline V gene data show CDR1 as SGHVS and CDR2 as FNYEAQ. V shed 5 bases and J 4 bases; nucleotides not matched to a gene: 4. The CDR3 DNA reads TGTGCCAGCAGCCCGACTAGCGGGGAATACAATGAGCAGTTCTTC. Encoded protein: CASSPTSGEYNEQFF.

The chain couples TRBV6-5 to TRBJ1-4; no firm D call. V lost 5 bases and J lost 4, with 11 bases in between. CDR3 length equals 14 residues. Germline V lookup: CDR1 MNHEY, CDR2 SVGAGI. The DNA of the CDR3 is TGTGCCAGCAGTCCTTATCGGGTTAATGAAAAACTGTTTTTT. Protein: CASSPYRVNEKLFF.

The chain joins TRBV19 to TRBJ2-3; 10 bases align to TRBD1. Germline V gene lookup returns CDR1 LNHDA and CDR2 SQIVND (reference sequence). V was clipped by 3 bases and J by 5 bases; unmatched bases: 8. The CDR3 has 16 residues. For the CDR3, the DNA is TGTGCCAGTAGTATCGGGACAGGGGAGGCTCTAGATACGCAGTATTTT. Its translation is CASSIGTGEALDTQYF.

The rearrangement uses TRBV27 and TRBJ2-1; maybe TRBD2 (5 bases). The CDR3 is made up of 16 amino acids. CDR1 and CDR2 (germline): MNHEY, SMNVEV (reference sequence). The germline V and J ends were trimmed by 7 bases and 0 bases, with 16 bases remaining between them. The CDR3 nucleotides read TGTGCCAGCACCTTATATAGCGCATCCTCCTACAATGAGCAGTTCTTC. Its translation: CASTLYSASSYNEQFF.

This rearrangement joins TRBV19 to TRBJ1-1; D is unclear. The CDR3 extends over 14 amino acids. V was trimmed by 5 bases and J by 3 bases, leaving 13 bases between them. The germline CDR1 and CDR2 sequences are LNHDA and SQIVND (reference sequence). As DNA, the CDR3 is TGTGCCAGTAGTGTGTCCCCATTTCACACTGAAGCTTTCTTT. It yields the protein CASSVSPFHTEAFF.

V usage is TRBV5-1 and J usage is TRBJ2-3; D gene ambiguous. Germline CDR1 is SGHRS and CDR2 is YFSETQ. This CDR3 is built from 14 residues. The V and J ends lost 2 bases and 1 base respectively, with 8 bases between them. As DNA, the CDR3 is TGCGCCAGCAGCTTAGGTGACGGCACAGATACGCAGTATTTT. Amino acids: CASSLGDGTDTQYF.

This chain connects TRBV30 to TRBJ1-1; the D gene is possibly TRBD1 (5 bases). The germline V gene encodes CDR1 GTSNPN and CDR2 SVGIG (reference sequence). This CDR3 is built from 14 residues. In DNA, the CDR3 is TGTGCTTACGAGGGCCATGGGGCAAGTAATGAAGCTTTCTTT. Translation: CAYEGHGASNEAFF.

The chain has TRBV5-5 and TRBJ1-1; D ambiguous. The CDR3 runs to 15 residues. Germline CDR1 SGHKS, CDR2 YYEKEE (reference sequence). With 0 bases removed from V and 2 bases from J, the gap between germline ends came to 11 bases. As DNA, the CDR3 is TGTGCCAGCAGCTTGGCCGGCGGGAGTAACACTGAAGCTTTCTTT. It yields the protein CASSLAGGSNTEAFF.

The genes are TRBV11-2 and TRBJ2-7; 9 nucleotides agree with TRBD1. This CDR3 has 13 residues. The V segment lost 4 bases and the J segment 7 bases; nucleotides outside the gene matches: 5. Germline CDR1 reads SGHAT; CDR2 reads FQNNGV. The CDR3 DNA reads as TGTGCCAGCAGCTCGACAGGGGGGCGAGAGCAGTACTTC. Translating gives CASSSTGGREQYF.

The gene calls are TRBV20-1 and TRBJ2-5; no firm D call. In germline, CDR1 is DFQATT, CDR2 SNEGSKA (reference sequence). The V gene lost 3 bases and the J gene lost 1 base, with 0 bases spanning the gap. This CDR3 spans 10 amino acids. The CDR3 bases are TGCAGTGCTAGCCAAGAGACCCAGTACTTC. It yields the protein CSASQETQYF.

This clone has only one observation. This sequence joins TRBV5-6 and TRBJ2-2; the D gene is possibly TRBD1 (5 bases). Trimming cost V 4 bases and J 9 bases, with 16 bases left between them. In germline, CDR1 is SGHDT, CDR2 YYEEEE. CDR3 length: 14 residues. Written as DNA, the CDR3 is TGTGCCAGCAGCCTAACACAGGCCCACCGGGAGCTGTTTTTT. This codes for CASSLTQAHRELFF.

The chain uses TRBV9 and TRBJ1-1, with D unclear. This CDR3 is built from 14 residues. V lost 0 bases to trimming and J lost 4 bases, with 10 bases between them. The germline V gene encodes CDR1 SGDLS and CDR2 YYNGEE. The CDR3 here is CASSVGRSVTEAFF. The CDR3 DNA sequence: TGTGCCAGCAGCGTAGGAAGGTCGGTCACTGAAGCTTTCTTT.

Remarks on this clone: Other DNA sequences in the sample encode the same CDR3. The chain employs TRBV9 and TRBJ2-3; D is unresolved. Germline lookup yields CDR1 SGDLS and CDR2 YYNGEE. The V and J ends lost 0 bases and 2 bases respectively, with 10 bases between them. The CDR3 is made up of 15 amino acids. CDR3 in amino acids: CASSVGGRSTDTQYF. For the CDR3, the DNA is TGTGCCAGCAGCGTAGGAGGCAGGTCCACAGATACGCAGTATTTT.

V and J are TRBV27 and TRBJ2-1; the D gene is possibly TRBD2 (6 bases). The germline V and J ends were trimmed by 4 bases and 2 bases, with 18 bases remaining between them. Germline CDR1 is MNHEY and CDR2 is SMNVEV (reference sequence). CDR3 length equals 17 residues. CDR3 sequence (DNA): TGTGCCAGCAGTTCAGGGCTGGCAGCGGGTGCCTACAATGAGCAGTTCTTC. Translated: CASSSGLAAGAYNEQFF.

The CDR3 DNA is TGTGCCAGCAGTGAATCACACCGGGGGGAGTACGAGCAGTACTTC. Protein: CASSESHRGEYEQYF. The V and J genes are TRBV25-1 and TRBJ2-7, with 7 bases that match TRBD2. V lost 1 base, J lost 4 bases, and 7 bases stayed unmatched. The CDR3 sequence is 15 residues long. Germline V gives CDR1 MGHDK, CDR2 SYGVNS.

The chain carries TRBV2 and TRBJ2-1, with unresolved D. The germline V gene has CDR1 SNHLY and CDR2 FYNNEI. The CDR3 runs to 14 residues. V was pared by 5 bases and J by 4 bases, with 12 bases between. CDR3 amino acids: CASSRVRGYNEQFF. CDR3 nucleotide sequence: TGTGCCAGCAGTCGGGTGAGAGGTTACAATGAGCAGTTCTTC.

The V call is TRBV28, the J call TRBJ1-5; 7 bases fit TRBD1. The CDR3 length is 14 residues. Germline values: CDR1 MDHEN, CDR2 SYDVKM. The J segment lost 7 bases and the V segment lost 6 bases, leaving 9 bases of the junction unmatched. CDR3 in DNA: TGTGCCAGCAGGATATACAGGGGCGGGCAGCCCCAGCATTTT. Its translation is CASRIYRGGQPQHF.

The CDR3 here is CASSQDRASGKNTGELFF. In nucleotides, the CDR3 is TGTGCCAGCAGCCAAGATAGAGCTAGCGGGAAGAACACCGGGGAGCTGTTTTTT. This chain links TRBV4-2 with TRBJ2-2, with 9 bases matching TRBD2. CDR1 and CDR2 from the germline V gene are LGHNA and YNFKEQ. The CDR3 runs to 18 residues. The V segment lost 0 bases and the J segment 1 base; nucleotides outside the gene matches: 6.

This clone was recorded only once. The CDR3 region is CASSFGTNFETIYF. The CDR3 DNA is TGTGCCAGCAGCTTTGGGACAAATTTCGAAACCATATATTTT. V usage is TRBV7-2 and J usage is TRBJ1-3; tentative D call: TRBD1 (6 bases). CDR1 is SGHTA and CDR2 is FQGNSA in the germline V gene. V was clipped by 3 bases and J by 10 bases, with 16 bases between them. This CDR3 is built from 14 residues.

V is TRBV6-1 and J is TRBJ2-2; weak D call: TRBD1 (6 bases). Germline V gene lookup returns CDR1 MNHNS and CDR2 SASEGT. Trimming took 4 bases from V and 4 from J, leaving 16 bases between them. The length of the CDR3 is 16 residues. The CDR3 sequence: CASSGWGPGVTGELFF. In nucleotides, the CDR3 is TGTGCCAGCAGTGGGTGGGGGCCAGGGGTCACCGGGGAGCTGTTTTTT.

V gene TRBV7-2 combines with J gene TRBJ1-4, with D unclear. This CDR3 has 11 residues. V dropped 2 bases and J dropped 10 bases, with 5 bases sitting between them. Per the germline V gene, CDR1 is SGHTA and CDR2 is FQGNSA. Here the CDR3 reads CASSLFVKLFF. CDR3 DNA: TGTGCCAGCAGCTTATTTGTAAAACTGTTTTTT.

This chain links TRBV4-1 with TRBJ1-4; TRBD1 might be the D (6 bases). There are 13 residues in the CDR3. CDR1 MGHRA and CDR2 YSYEKL come from the germline V gene. V shed 2 bases and J shed 8 bases, with 9 bases lying between them. Written as DNA, the CDR3 is TGCGCCAGCAGCCAAAGGGGGGGCGAAAAACTGTTTTTT. It translates to CASSQRGGEKLFF.

The chain combines TRBV10-2 with TRBJ1-5; possible D gene TRBD1, 5 bases. V was clipped by 0 bases and J by 5 bases, with 8 bases between them. This CDR3 is 14 amino acids long. CDR1 and CDR2 from the germline V gene are WSHSY and SAAADI. For the CDR3, the DNA is TGCGCCAGCAGTGAGTCAAGGGGATATCAGCCCCAGCATTTT. Translating it yields CASSESRGYQPQHF.

Concerning this clone: Distinct nucleotide sequences in the sample also encode this CDR3. The chain is built from TRBV28 and TRBJ1-3; D unresolved. CDR3 size: 14 residues. V was clipped by 3 bases and J by 0 bases, with 6 bases between them. Germline assignment: CDR1 MDHEN and CDR2 SYDVKM. CDR3 nucleotide sequence: TGTGCCAGCAGTTTGCGGGCCTCTGGAAACACCATATATTTT. As protein: CASSLRASGNTIYF.

The rearrangement links TRBV7-8 to TRBJ2-1, with D possibly being TRBD1 or TRBD2 (6 bases each). V lost 5 bases to trimming and J lost 7 bases, with 21 bases between them. The CDR3 spans 16 residues. Germline assignment: CDR1 SGHVS and CDR2 FQNEAQ. The CDR3 DNA sequence: TGTGCCAGCAGCCCAGAAGGGGGAGGAGGTAGGAATGAGCAGTTCTTC. It encodes CASSPEGGGGRNEQFF.